These 12 T cell receptor beta chains came from one sample sequenced in a study of blood T cell repertoires in COVID-19 (dated by TCRdb to about 2020). To prepare the library, the immunoSEQ multiplex PCR assay was applied. Entries here come from immuneACCESS through TCRdb and include only in-frame sequences with V and J called. Some clones fail to appear in such tables; in the studies checked, an unresolved V gene covers under half of the shortfall, and the cause of the remainder is unknown. The table for this sample lists some 250,000 clones; 85% to 90% of them were counted only once. The top ten clones comprise roughly a sixth of the sample. Sequenced sample: PBMCs or T cells enriched from blood (not recorded which). The receptor source for this set is a man between 18 and 35 years old who had recovered from COVID-19.

This clone appeared a few times. The gene calls are TRBV5-1 and TRBJ1-1; D might be TRBD1 (6 bases). The V gene lost 2 bases and the J gene lost 1 base, with 12 bases spanning the gap. The CDR3 sequence is 15 residues long. CDR1 SGHRS and CDR2 YFSETQ come from the germline V gene. CDR3 sequence: CASSLIAGANTEAFF. The CDR3 DNA reads as TGCGCCAGCAGCTTAATCGCAGGGGCGAACACTGAAGCTTTCTTT. Combining the CDR3 with reference TRBV5-1 and TRBJ1-1 gives the whole variable domain KAGVTQTPRYLIKTRGQQVTLSCSPISGHRSVSWYQQTPGQGLQFLFEYFSETQRNKGNFPGRFSGRQFSNSRSEMNVSTLELGDSALYLCASSLIAGANTEAFFGQGTRLTVV.

This clone was observed a single time. The chain joins TRBV7-8 to TRBJ2-1, with 11 nucleotides matching TRBD2. CDR3 length: 17 amino acids. Germline V gene lookup returns CDR1 SGHVS and CDR2 FQNEAQ. Trimming took 3 bases from V and 6 from J; bases not matched to a gene: 10. Written as DNA, the CDR3 is TGTGCCAGCAGCTTCCACAATAGCGGGAGGGCCCCCAATGAGCAGTTCTTC. Protein: CASSFHNSGRAPNEQFF. The entire variable domain, with the rest obtained from reference TRBV7-8 and TRBJ2-1, is as follows: GAGVSQSPRYKVAKRGQDVALRCDPISGHVSLFWYQQALGQGPEFLTYFQNEAQLDKSGLPSDRFFAERPEGSVSTLKIQRTQQEDSAVYLCASSFHNSGRAPNEQFFGPGTRLTVL.

J is TRBJ2-5 and V is TRBV18, with TRBD1 matching over 12 bases. This CDR3 comprises 15 residues. Germline CDR1 is KGHSH and CDR2 is LQKENI. J was trimmed by 5 bases and V by 6 bases; bases with no gene match: 7. Here the CDR3 DNA reads TGTGCCAGCTCCCGGGGGACAGGGGGCCCGGAGACCCAGTACTTC. Protein sequence: CASSRGTGGPETQYF.

This clone has more than one count but fewer than ten. This chain uses TRBV6-2 or TRBV6-3 with TRBJ1-2; 7 bases are a match to TRBD1. V shed 4 bases and J 7 bases; nucleotides not matched to a gene: 3. CDR3 length: 12 residues. Germline CDR1 is MNHEY and CDR2 is SVGEGT. The CDR3 loop reads CASSSRQGGYTF. The CDR3 nucleotides are TGTGCCAGCAGTTCAAGACAGGGTGGCTACACCTTC.

The CDR3 is CSVMSQGMAGYTF. CDR3 DNA: TGCAGCGTAATGTCCCAGGGGATGGCGGGCTACACCTTC. V and J are TRBV29-1 and TRBJ1-2; perhaps TRBD1 as D (6 bases). Germline V gene sequence: CDR1 SQVTM, CDR2 ANQGSEA. The CDR3 is made up of 13 amino acids. V lost 6 bases and J 8 bases, leaving 19 bases between the germline ends.

This chain connects TRBV30 to TRBJ2-7, with a weak D call TRBD2 (5 bases). This CDR3 spans 11 amino acids. The germline CDR1 and CDR2 sequences are GTSNPN and SVGIG (reference sequence). V shed 2 bases and J shed 6 bases, with 8 bases lying between them. The CDR3 sequence is CAWSRAVEQYF. CDR3 DNA sequence: TGTGCCTGGAGTCGAGCGGTCGAGCAGTACTTC.

The rearrangement uses TRBV24-1 and TRBJ1-1, with TRBD1 matching 12 bases. With V trimmed by 4 bases and J by 10 bases, 6 bases remained unmatched. CDR3 length equals 14 residues. CDR1 is KGHDR, CDR2 SFDVKD, per germline. The DNA of the CDR3 is TGTGCCACCAGTGAACCGGGACAGGGGGCGAGAGCTTTCTTT. Translating it yields CATSEPGQGARAFF.

The CDR3 nucleotides are TGTGCCAGCAGTGACAGGACGCTAGCGGGAGGTATCTTTGGAGTCTCCAATGAGCAGTTCTTC. This gives the protein CASSDRTLAGGIFGVSNEQFF. This chain connects TRBV28 to TRBJ2-1, with TRBD2 identical over 11 bases. From germline, CDR1 is MDHEN and CDR2 SYDVKM. Unmatched junction bases numbered 24, after V lost 5 bases and J lost 6 bases. The CDR3 runs 21 residues.

The V gene is TRBV3-1 (or the pseudogene TRBV3-2), the J gene TRBJ2-7; TRBD2 aligns across 9 bases. Germline lookup yields CDR1 LGHDT and CDR2 YNNKEL (reference sequence). V lost 2 bases to trimming and J lost 3 bases; unmatched junction nucleotides: 8. This CDR3 is 16 amino acids long. Here the CDR3 DNA reads TGTGCCAGCAGCCAACGTGGGCGGGAGGGTTTCTACGAGCAGTACTTC. This gives the protein CASSQRGREGFYEQYF.

This rearrangement joins TRBV7-8 to TRBJ2-1; 8 bases are shared with TRBD2. V dropped 5 bases and J dropped 6; count of bases not matched to a gene: 12. CDR3 length: 16 amino acids. CDR1 and CDR2 (germline): SGHVS, FQNEAQ. The DNA for the CDR3 is TGTGCCAGCAGCGCGCAACCGGGACTAGAGGGCAATGAGCAGTTCTTC. Its protein product is CASSAQPGLEGNEQFF.

V and J are TRBV2 and TRBJ2-2, with a weak D call TRBD2 (6 bases). Germline V CDR1 and CDR2: SNHLY, FYNNEI. The CDR3 is 14 residues long. The V gene lost 6 bases and the J gene lost 6 bases, with 14 bases spanning the gap. The DNA for the CDR3 is TGTGCCAGCAGCCTACGACTAGAAGCCGGGGAGCTGTTTTTT. Encoded protein: CASSLRLEAGELFF.

This chain uses TRBV3-1 (or the pseudogene TRBV3-2) with TRBJ2-5; TRBD2 agrees at 9 bases. V trimming: 4 bases; J trimming: 5 bases; junction bases outside the gene matches: 14. The CDR3 has 17 amino acids. CDR1 is LGHDT and CDR2 is YNNKEL in the germline V gene (reference sequence). The CDR3 here is CASSPDLVAGEWETQYF. CDR3 bases: TGTGCCAGCAGCCCCGATTTGGTAGCGGGAGAATGGGAGACCCAGTACTTC.